A single sample gave rise to the 32 T cell receptor beta chains below, sequenced in a study of blood T cell repertoires in COVID-19. Method: immunoSEQ multiplex PCR; TCRdb's copy keeps in-frame clones and lacks some. Here the sample spans over 250,000 clones, about 88% being singletons. Material: peripheral blood. These receptors came from an older woman with COVID-19, enrolled during active disease.

This clone has more than one count but fewer than ten. The rearrangement uses TRBV13 and TRBJ1-1, with a possible D match to TRBD1 (5 bases). Germline V gene lookup returns CDR1 PRHDT and CDR2 FYEKMQ (reference sequence). The CDR3 is 12 residues long. V was clipped by 6 bases and J by 6 bases, with 11 bases between them. The CDR3: CASSRQFAEAFF. The CDR3, as DNA: TGTGCCAGCAGTCGACAGTTTGCTGAAGCTTTCTTT. Together with reference TRBV13 and TRBJ1-1, the CDR3 gives the full variable domain: AAGVIQSPRHLIKEKRETATLKCYPIPRHDTVYWYQQGPGQDPQFLISFYEKMQSDKGSIPDRFSAQQFSDYHSELNMSSLELGDSALYFCASSRQFAEAFFGQGTRLTVV.

The CDR3 DNA follows: TGTGCCAGCAGTTACCCAGACAGGGGGGAGTACGAGCAGTACTTC. Translating it yields CASSYPDRGEYEQYF. The gene calls are TRBV6-6 and TRBJ2-7; 9 bases are shared with TRBD1. The germline V gene encodes CDR1 MNHNY and CDR2 SVGAGI (reference sequence). V was pared by 2 bases and J by 4 bases, with 6 bases of the junction left unmatched. The CDR3 contains 15 residues.

CDR3 protein: CASTLNRGHPYEQYF. CDR3 DNA sequence: TGTGCCAGCACCCTTAACAGGGGCCATCCCTACGAGCAGTACTTC. The chain is built from TRBV11-2 and TRBJ2-7, with TRBD1 matching 7 bases. Germline CDR1 SGHAT, CDR2 FQNNGV. V lost 7 bases and J lost 2; bases outside the gene matches: 11. CDR3 length equals 15 residues.

This rearrangement joins TRBV11-2 to TRBJ1-3; no definite D call. Looked up from germline, CDR1 is SGHAT and CDR2 is FQNNGV. V was pared by 5 bases and J by 4 bases, with 9 bases between. The CDR3 runs to 13 residues. The CDR3 loop is CASSEEYGNTIYF. The CDR3 DNA sequence: TGTGCCAGCAGCGAGGAATACGGAAACACCATATATTTT.

This chain uses TRBV7-2 with TRBJ1-6, with 8 bases that match TRBD1. J was trimmed by 7 bases and V by 5 bases; bases with no gene match: 10. Germline V gives CDR1 SGHTA, CDR2 FQGNSA. CDR3 size: 16 residues. In DNA, the CDR3 is TGTGCCAGCAGCCTCCGACCGACAGGGGAGAATTCACCCCTCCACTTT. Translating it yields CASSLRPTGENSPLHF.

The genes are TRBV7-9 and TRBJ2-3, with TRBD2 matching 8 bases. CDR1 is SEHNR, CDR2 FQNEAQ, per germline (reference sequence). The length of the CDR3 is 15 residues. V shed 4 bases, J shed 1 base, and the junction held 4 bases outside the gene matches. CDR3 DNA sequence: TGTGCCAGCAGCTCGGCGGGGGGCGGCACAGATACGCAGTATTTT. This sequence encodes CASSSAGGGTDTQYF.

The CDR3 DNA reads TGCGCCAGCAGCCCCCTAGGCAGCTCCTACAATGAGCAGTTCTTC. Protein product: CASSPLGSSYNEQFF. V is TRBV4-1 and J is TRBJ2-1; D call uncertain. Between the trimmed V and J ends, which lost 4 bases and 0 bases, there was a span of 10 bases. CDR3 length equals 15 residues. Germline loops: CDR1 MGHRA, CDR2 YSYEKL.

The chain employs TRBV15 and TRBJ2-5, with a tentative D call TRBD2 (5 bases). The CDR3 sequence is 13 residues long. Germline values: CDR1 LNHNV, CDR2 YYDKDF (reference sequence). V was shortened by 0 bases and J by 5 bases, with 7 bases between the two germline ends. CDR3 loop: CATSRDRGETQYF. Written as DNA, the CDR3 is TGTGCCACCAGCAGAGACAGAGGGGAGACCCAGTACTTC. Combining the CDR3 with reference TRBV15 and TRBJ2-5 gives the whole variable domain DAMVIQNPRYQVTQFGKPVTLSCSQTLNHNVMYWYQQKSSQAPKLLFHYYDKDFNNEADTPDNFQSRRPNTSFCFLDIRSPGLGDTAMYLCATSRDRGETQYFGPGTRLLVL.

This chain links TRBV9 with TRBJ2-1; the match to TRBD2 covers 13 bases. CDR1 and CDR2 from the germline V gene are SGDLS and YYNGEE. After removal of 2 bases from V and 6 bases from J, the junction contained 2 bases not matched to a gene. CDR3 length: 15 residues. The CDR3 protein is CASSVRLAGGNEQFF. Here the CDR3 DNA reads TGTGCCAGCAGCGTTCGACTAGCGGGGGGCAATGAGCAGTTCTTC.

The chain employs TRBV5-1 and TRBJ1-2; tentatively, D is TRBD1 (5 bases). Germline CDR1 is SGHRS and CDR2 is YFSETQ. The CDR3 contains 13 residues. Between the trimmed V and J ends, which lost 4 bases and 4 bases, there was a span of 11 bases. The CDR3 protein is CASSIPGVYGYTF. The DNA for the CDR3 is TGCGCCAGCAGCATTCCGGGGGTCTATGGCTACACCTTC.

This chain links TRBV5-6 with TRBJ2-7; 7 nucleotides match TRBD2. The V gene end was trimmed by 0 bases and the J gene end by 5 bases; junction bases not matched to a gene: 8. Germline values: CDR1 SGHDT, CDR2 YYEEEE. The CDR3 loop spans 15 amino acids. The CDR3 DNA follows: TGTGCCAGCAGCTTGGTAACGTCGGGGGGTCACGAGCAGTACTTC. Protein: CASSLVTSGGHEQYF.

The chain joins TRBV24-1 to TRBJ1-2, with D possibly TRBD1 on 5 matching bases. Germline loops: CDR1 KGHDR, CDR2 SFDVKD. V was clipped by 2 bases and J by 8 bases, with 17 bases between them. There are 15 residues in the CDR3. The CDR3 DNA reads TGTGCCACCAGTGATTCCCGGAGGCTGGGGGGAGGCTACACCTTC. The encoded protein is CATSDSRRLGGGYTF.

The chain uses TRBV30 and TRBJ2-3; the match to TRBD2 covers 7 bases. Germline CDR1 is GTSNPN and CDR2 is SVGIG (reference sequence). The CDR3 loop spans 15 amino acids. V gave up 3 bases and J gave up 1 base; unmatched junction bases: 7. For the CDR3, the DNA is TGTGCCTGGAGGGGGGGGATGGTTGGCACAGATACGCAGTATTTT. As protein: CAWRGGMVGTDTQYF.

The chain combines TRBV18 with TRBJ2-1; TRBD2 is a possible D gene (5 bases). Per the germline V gene, CDR1 is KGHSH and CDR2 is LQKENI. V was clipped by 4 bases and J by 7 bases, with 20 bases between them. The CDR3 consists of 16 residues. CDR3 DNA: TGTGCCAGCTCACTGAGTACCGGGATTACAAGGAATGAGCAGTTCTTC. Amino acids: CASSLSTGITRNEQFF.

The gene calls are TRBV6-6 and TRBJ2-7; 14 bases fit TRBD2. The CDR3 is 16 amino acids. The junction had 10 bases not matched to a gene; V was cut back by 7 bases and J by 5 bases. Germline V gene lookup returns CDR1 MNHNY and CDR2 SVGAGI (reference sequence). The CDR3 bases are TGTGCCAGCATAAGGAATGGACTAGCGGGGGGTGACGAGCAGTACTTC. Its translation: CASIRNGLAGGDEQYF.

This clone was seen a few times. V gene TRBV6-6 combines with J gene TRBJ2-3; D perhaps matches TRBD2 (5 bases). This CDR3 is built from 12 residues. Trimming pared 4 bases from V and 8 bases from J, leaving 10 bases between. Germline CDR1 reads MNHNY; CDR2 reads SVGAGI (reference sequence). The CDR3 spells CASSSPGFTQYF. The DNA for the CDR3 is TGTGCCAGCAGTTCCCCGGGATTTACGCAGTATTTT.

The J gene is TRBJ2-1, the V gene TRBV18; D possibly corresponds to TRBD1 (7 bases). The CDR3 spans 15 residues. Germline CDR1 reads KGHSH; CDR2 reads LQKENI. V shed 2 bases and J shed 8 bases, with 16 bases lying between them. The CDR3 protein is CASSPFPAGGHEQFF. CDR3 DNA: TGTGCCAGCTCACCATTCCCGGCAGGGGGGCATGAGCAGTTCTTC. The entire variable domain, with the rest obtained from reference TRBV18 and TRBJ2-1, is as follows: NAGVMQNPRHLVRRRGQEARLRCSPMKGHSHVYWYRQLPEEGLKFMVYLQKENIIDESGMPKERFSAEFPKEGPSILRIQQVVRGDSAAYFCASSPFPAGGHEQFFGPGTRLTVL.

The genes are TRBV5-6 and TRBJ1-1; possibly TRBD1 for D (6 bases). Trimming took off 0 bases at V and 1 base at J, with 13 bases between the two ends. Germline V gene sequence: CDR1 SGHDT, CDR2 YYEEEE. This CDR3 region has 16 residues. CDR3 in DNA: TGTGCCAGCAGCTTGGGCAGGGGCGTAGGGAACACTGAAGCTTTCTTT. Protein product: CASSLGRGVGNTEAFF.

The chain uses TRBV25-1 and TRBJ2-1; a weak D match, TRBD1 (6 bases). Per germline, CDR1 MGHDK and CDR2 SYGVNS. V lost 4 bases, J lost 5 bases, and 9 bases lay in between. CDR3 size: 13 residues. Written as DNA, the CDR3 is TGTGCCAGCAGTGCCGGACAGAACAATGAGCAGTTCTTC. Translation gives CASSAGQNNEQFF.

This rearrangement joins TRBV7-3 to TRBJ1-1; 9 nucleotides line up with TRBD1. V trimming: 1 base; J trimming: 3 bases; junction bases outside the gene matches: 15. The CDR3 is made up of 19 amino acids. CDR1 is SGHTA, CDR2 FQGTGA, per germline. The CDR3: CASSLKGVWTGERDTEAFF. CDR3 in DNA: TGTGCCAGCAGCTTAAAGGGTGTCTGGACAGGGGAGAGGGACACTGAAGCTTTCTTT.

This clone was observed a few times. The chain carries TRBV6-5 and TRBJ2-5; TRBD2 is a possible D gene (5 bases). This CDR3 contains 12 residues. The germline gives CDR1 MNHEY, CDR2 SVGAGI. V gave up 6 bases and J gave up 2 bases, with 7 bases separating them. CDR3 loop: CASRRGQETQYF. The CDR3 region has the DNA TGTGCCAGCAGACGGGGACAAGAGACCCAGTACTTC.

The rearrangement links TRBV11-2 to TRBJ1-2; 10 nucleotides line up with TRBD1. Germline assignment: CDR1 SGHAT and CDR2 FQNNGV. With 5 bases clipped from V and 4 bases from J, the junction kept 13 bases outside the gene matches. This CDR3 region has 17 residues. The CDR3 DNA is TGTGCCAGCAGCGCCTCCGACAGGGGGCGAAAAGGCTATGGCTACACCTTC. Translated: CASSASDRGRKGYGYTF. The whole variable domain, filled in from reference TRBV11-2 and TRBJ1-2, reads EAGVAQSPRYKIIEKRQSVAFWCNPISGHATLYWYQQILGQGPKLLIQFQNNGVVDDSQLPKDRFSAERLKGVDSTLKIQPAKLEDSAVYLCASSASDRGRKGYGYTFGSGTRLTVV.

The chain couples TRBV7-2 to TRBJ2-3; a possible D gene is TRBD1 (6 bases). The germline V and J ends were trimmed by 6 bases and 4 bases, with 11 bases remaining between them. Germline-derived CDR1 and CDR2 are SGHTA and FQGNSA. CDR3 length: 13 amino acids. The CDR3: CASSPRGADTQYF. The CDR3 region has the DNA TGTGCCAGCAGTCCCAGGGGAGCAGATACGCAGTATTTT. The variable domain in full, with the rest retrieved from reference TRBV7-2 and TRBJ2-3, is GAGVSQSPSNKVTEKGKDVELRCDPISGHTALYWYRQSLGQGLEFLIYFQGNSAPDKSGLPSDRFSAERTGGSVSTLTIQRTQQEDSAVYLCASSPRGADTQYFGPGTRLTVL.

V and J are TRBV13 and TRBJ2-7, with 9 bases identical to TRBD2. This CDR3 contains 17 residues. Germline CDR1 and CDR2: PRHDT and FYEKMQ (reference sequence). V lost 4 bases, J lost 3 bases, and 13 bases stayed unmatched. CDR3 DNA: TGTGCCAGCAGCTCCAGCGCTAGCGGGGAGGAAGGCTACGAGCAGTACTTC. Its protein is CASSSSASGEEGYEQYF.

J is TRBJ1-3 and V is TRBV12-5, with unresolved D. Trimming took off 3 bases at V and 6 bases at J, with 3 bases between the two ends. Germline CDR1 LGHNT, CDR2 FRNRAP. The CDR3 sequence is 11 residues long. CDR3: CASGLLNTIYF. The CDR3, as DNA: TGTGCTAGTGGTTTACTAAACACCATATATTTT. The full variable domain, completed using reference TRBV12-5 and TRBJ1-3, is DARVTQTPRHKVTEMGQEVTMRCQPILGHNTVFWYRQTMMQGLELLAYFRNRAPLDDSGMPKDRFSAEMPDATLATLKIQPSEPRDSAVYFCASGLLNTIYFGEGSWLTVV.

The chain is built from TRBV6-5 and TRBJ2-7; 11 bases align to TRBD2. This CDR3 comprises 15 residues. From germline, CDR1 is MNHEY and CDR2 SVGAGI. With V trimmed by 5 bases and J by 6 bases, 9 bases remained unmatched. The CDR3 protein is CASSRSLAGEGEQYF. In nucleotides, the CDR3 is TGTGCCAGCAGTCGCTCACTAGCGGGGGAAGGCGAGCAGTACTTC.

This chain connects TRBV18 to TRBJ1-1; 9 nucleotides match TRBD1. V lost 0 bases and J lost 10; bases outside the gene matches: 9. The CDR3 consists of 15 residues. Germline-derived CDR1 and CDR2 are KGHSH and LQKENI. The CDR3 sequence is CASSPPVGQGGGAFF. In DNA form, the CDR3 reads TGTGCCAGCTCACCACCGGTGGGACAGGGTGGTGGAGCTTTCTTT. Combining the CDR3 with reference TRBV18 and TRBJ1-1 gives the whole variable domain NAGVMQNPRHLVRRRGQEARLRCSPMKGHSHVYWYRQLPEEGLKFMVYLQKENIIDESGMPKERFSAEFPKEGPSILRIQQVVRGDSAAYFCASSPPVGQGGGAFFGQGTRLTVV.

The J gene is TRBJ1-1, the V gene TRBV18, with a weak D call TRBD1 (5 bases). This CDR3 is built from 13 residues. Germline V lookup: CDR1 KGHSH, CDR2 LQKENI. V shed 3 bases and J shed 5 bases, with 10 bases lying between them. The CDR3 DNA follows: TGTGCCAGCTCACCGCAGGGAGGAACTGAAGCTTTCTTT. Translation gives CASSPQGGTEAFF. Using reference TRBV18 and TRBJ1-1 for the parts outside the CDR3, the full variable domain is NAGVMQNPRHLVRRRGQEARLRCSPMKGHSHVYWYRQLPEEGLKFMVYLQKENIIDESGMPKERFSAEFPKEGPSILRIQQVVRGDSAAYFCASSPQGGTEAFFGQGTRLTVV.

The chain recombines TRBV5-6 with TRBJ2-7; D is possibly TRBD1 (6 bases). The CDR3 consists of 16 residues. Trimming removed 1 base at V and 0 bases at J, with 14 bases between. Per germline, CDR1 SGHDT and CDR2 YYEEEE. For the CDR3, the DNA is TGTGCCAGCAGCTTGTATGACAGGTCGAGCTCCTACGAGCAGTACTTC. Translated: CASSLYDRSSSYEQYF.

This chain uses TRBV12-5 with TRBJ1-2; no definite D call. Trimming shortened V by 6 bases and J by 13 bases, and 21 bases separated the two germline ends. Germline V lookup: CDR1 LGHNT, CDR2 FRNRAP. The CDR3 consists of 13 residues. The CDR3 DNA follows: TGTGCTAGTGGCGTAAACCAAGGAACGACTCGCACCTTC. It yields the protein CASGVNQGTTRTF.

This chain joins TRBV5-8 and TRBJ1-5, with TRBD1 matching over 9 bases. Germline assignment: CDR1 SGHTS and CDR2 YDEGEE. The length of the CDR3 is 15 residues. The V gene end was trimmed by 2 bases and the J gene end by 1 base; junction bases not matched to a gene: 1. Written as DNA, the CDR3 is TGTGCCAGCAGCTTACAGGGGGCCAGCAATCAGCCCCAGCATTTT. This gives the protein CASSLQGASNQPQHF.

This chain uses TRBV7-3 with TRBJ2-3; D is possibly TRBD2 (5 bases). Trimming removed 4 bases from V and 2 bases from J, with 10 bases in between. This CDR3 is 14 amino acids long. The germline gives CDR1 SGHTA, CDR2 FQGTGA. The CDR3 is CASSSRGDTDTQYF. In DNA, the CDR3 is TGTGCCAGCAGCTCCCGGGGAGACACAGATACGCAGTATTTT.